The 7 T cell receptor beta chains below come from one sample, sequenced in a study of T cell responses to AZD1222 COVID-19 vaccine. This table comes from immunoSEQ multiplex PCR, and its TCRdb copy is limited to in-frame clones, with some not included. Among about 160,000 clones listed, approximately 91% were seen once. Sample: peripheral blood, taken 28 days after the second AZD1222 dose. Every receptor here comes from an adult who received the AZD1222 COVID-19 vaccine.

The rearrangement links TRBV6-2 or TRBV6-3 to TRBJ2-3, with 7 bases that match TRBD1. Germline loops: CDR1 MNHEY, CDR2 SVGEGT. With 4 bases clipped from V and 1 base from J, the junction kept 8 bases outside the gene matches. The CDR3 runs 16 residues. CDR3 protein: CASSSPGTAGTDTQYF. The CDR3 region has the DNA TGTGCCAGCAGTTCCCCCGGGACAGCCGGCACAGATACGCAGTATTTT.

As concerns this clone: Other nucleotide sequences in the sample specify the same CDR3. The chain combines TRBV7-2 with TRBJ2-2, with D uncertain. The CDR3 loop spans 14 amino acids. Germline CDR1 and CDR2: SGHTA and FQGNSA. The V end lost 0 bases, the J end lost 4 bases, and 6 bases lay between the germline ends. In nucleotides, the CDR3 is TGTGCCAGCAGCTTAGCTGGAATCACCGGGGAGCTGTTTTTT. Translated: CASSLAGITGELFF.

V and J are TRBV6-6 and TRBJ2-5; tentative D call: TRBD2 (5 bases). The V and J ends lost 2 bases and 9 bases respectively, with 10 bases between them. The CDR3 extends over 12 amino acids. The germline V gene has CDR1 MNHNY and CDR2 SVGAGI (reference sequence). CDR3 bases: TGTGCCAGCAGTTACACCTCGGGGTCCCAGTACTTC. This sequence encodes CASSYTSGSQYF.

The rearrangement joins TRBV11-3 to TRBJ2-2; the match to TRBD2 covers 9 bases. From germline, CDR1 is SGHNT and CDR2 YENEEA. V trimming: 4 bases; J trimming: 1 base; junction bases outside the gene matches: 10. This CDR3 contains 18 residues. Here the CDR3 DNA reads TGTGCCAGCAGCTCATCTCCGCTAGCGGGGCAGAACACCGGGGAGCTGTTTTTT. Protein product: CASSSSPLAGQNTGELFF. Drawing the rest from reference TRBV11-3 and TRBJ2-2, the complete variable domain is EAGVVQSPRYKIIEKKQPVAFWCNPISGHNTLYWYLQNLGQGPELLIRYENEEAVDDSQLPKDRFSAERLKGVDSTLKIQPAELGDSAVYLCASSSSPLAGQNTGELFFGEGSRLTVL.

V is TRBV2 and J is TRBJ1-3; TRBD1 aligns across 10 bases. The V gene's germline CDR1 is SNHLY and CDR2 FYNNEI. Trimming cost V 8 bases and J 2 bases; bases outside gene matches: 6. This CDR3 has 15 amino acids. For the CDR3, the DNA is TGTGCCAGCGGATACGGGACAGGGGCTGGAAACACCATATATTTT. Translated, it gives CASGYGTGAGNTIYF.

J is TRBJ2-3 and V is TRBV4-1; no firm D call. V lost 0 bases and J 0 bases, leaving 10 bases between the germline ends. This CDR3 has 16 residues. Germline values: CDR1 MGHRA, CDR2 YSYEKL. The CDR3 DNA sequence: TGCGCCAGCAGCCAAGAATGGGGAACGAGCACAGATACGCAGTATTTT. It encodes CASSQEWGTSTDTQYF.

This chain links TRBV9 with TRBJ2-3; D remains ambiguous. The CDR3 is 14 amino acids. Trimming took off 0 bases at V and 5 bases at J, with 10 bases between the two ends. The germline V gene encodes CDR1 SGDLS and CDR2 YYNGEE. CDR3 in DNA: TGTGCCAGCAGCGTAGCTACGGGCCTAGATACGCAGTATTTT. As protein: CASSVATGLDTQYF. The complete variable domain, with remaining parts taken from reference TRBV9 and TRBJ2-3, reads DSGVTQTPKHLITATGQRVTLRCSPRSGDLSVYWYQQSLDQGLQFLIQYYNGEERAKGNILERFSAQQFPDLHSELNLSSLELGDSALYFCASSVATGLDTQYFGPGTRLTVL.